This record concerns one T cell receptor beta chain sequence. This clone has at least ten counts. The target of this receptor is not known. No per-base quality is available; no much larger clone lies one base away. Library creation used the immunoSEQ multiplex PCR assay. For the original study's pipeline: To diagnose cytomegalovirus status from the catalog of TCR beta chain sequences, a statistical classification framework was built. Imported from immuneACCESS, the table was reduced by TCRdb to in-frame sequences with V and J called. These copies leave out some clones; in studies compared against another copy, an unresolved V gene accounts for under half, and the cause of the remainder is not known. V and J calls and clone size come straight from that table; D and trimming were deduced from the DNA. Here the sample has approximately 150,000 clones; 87% occur a single time. The top ten clonotypes cover roughly 4.3% of the sample.

Donors formed part of the validation cohort, which comprised some 120 subjects and was distinct from the first cohort of under 850 subjects. This specimen comes from a study of cytomegalovirus exposure and HLA in healthy donors (dated by TCRdb to about 2017). With respect to the entire study: According to a later analysis, one platform produced both the 110 or so validation repertoires and the roughly 660 repertoires of the first cohort. The study aimed to test whether cataloging public T cell receptors could reveal signatures of past pathogen exposure. A separate validation cohort of roughly 130 different subjects was used in addition to the roughly 620-subject first cohort. The study combined high-throughput TCR immunosequencing, statistical association of individual TCRs with disease status, and machine learning to predict cytomegalovirus infection status. General findings and caveats noted by the study authors: A few of the identified cytomegalovirus-associated TCR beta chains were confirmed in vitro to be specific for cytomegalovirus antigens. The classifier was reported to diagnose cytomegalovirus status with high specificity and sensitivity in both the original cohort and the validation cohort. The study gave a list of more than 150 TCR beta chains associated with cytomegalovirus. Most TCR sequences were observed very rarely across donors, whereas some public TCRs were present in many individuals. According to the authors, the approach could potentially be generalized to other disease states and immunological phenotypes. All 130 or so repertoires were used to score co-occurrence in the validation cohort in a later analysis, because that analysis had no HLA typing for the cohort. Of the cluster scores, approximately 95% were above 0 in a later analysis, which found that TCRs clustered in the first cohort also tended to co-occur in the 120 validation repertoires.

CDR1 SGHVS and CDR2 FQNEAQ were looked up in the germline V gene. The CDR3 sequence holds 12 residues, the cysteine and phenylalanine included. Only the CDR3 DNA is retained, 36 bases long and in frame from the first base. V is pared back by 5 bases and J by 8 bases, with 9 bases lying between the germline termini. The chain is made from TRBV7-8 and TRBJ2-2; the D segment cannot be called with confidence. Sample: PBMCs. This clonotype was obtained from a man younger than 30 in good health and CMV-seropositive. CDR3 sequence: CASSPLSGELFF. The sequenced DNA is TGTGCCAGCAGCCCCCTCTCTGGGGAGCTGTTTTTT.